Reported below is one TCR beta chain. Sequencing was performed with immunoSEQ multiplex PCR; in TCRdb, only in-frame clones are kept and a portion is missing. Of some 55,000 clones listed, roughly 85% are singletons. The ends were cut back, 10 bases at V and 2 bases at J, with 14 bases in the middle. Germline CDR1 reads MNHNY; CDR2 reads SVGAGI (reference sequence). The CDR3 is 13 amino acids. This sample stems from a study of Tregs in tolerant kidney transplant recipients. Regulatory T cells were sorted from thawed PBMCs rested overnight at 37°C with 200 to 250 IU/ml IL-2. The sample in question was Tregs from blood, obtained before the transplant. The sequence came from a human donor who received a combined kidney and bone marrow transplant. This chain joins TRBV6-6 and TRBJ1-2, with D maybe TRBD1 (6 bases). The CDR3 bases are TGTGCCACTGCTCTTCAGGGGAACTATGGCTACACCTTC. Residues: CATALQGNYGYTF.